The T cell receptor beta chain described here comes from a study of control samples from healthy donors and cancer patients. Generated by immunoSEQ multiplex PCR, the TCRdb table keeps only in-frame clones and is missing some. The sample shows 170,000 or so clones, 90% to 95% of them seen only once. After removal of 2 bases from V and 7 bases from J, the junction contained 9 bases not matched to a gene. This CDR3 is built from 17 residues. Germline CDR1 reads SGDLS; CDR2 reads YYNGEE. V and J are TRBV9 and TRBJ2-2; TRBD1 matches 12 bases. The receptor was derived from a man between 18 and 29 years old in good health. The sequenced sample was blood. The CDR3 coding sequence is TGTGCCAGCAGCGTCGGGGGACAGGGGGCTGAAGGCGGGGAGCTGTTTTTT. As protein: CASSVGGQGAEGGELFF.